This T cell receptor beta chain was sequenced in a study of cytomegalovirus exposure and HLA in healthy donors. The PCR had 60 Vbeta and 13 Jbeta primers. Assay: immunoSEQ multiplex PCR; the TCRdb copy retains only in-frame clones and omits some. The sample lists 150,000 or so clones; 73% were seen once. A word on this clone: The antigen is unknown.

Nominal health characterized the donors when sampled, though unrecorded immune exposures were likely. General study findings and limits: Within an earlier analysis, most TCR beta V segments proved productive either about 87% or about 30% of the time. One cluster of highly shared sequence variants probably arose as a sequencing artifact.

Germline CDR1 SGHNT, CDR2 YYREEE (reference sequence). J gave up 9 bases and V 3 bases, and 5 bases lay outside the gene matches. CDR3 length: 14 amino acids. This rearrangement joins TRBV5-4 to TRBJ1-6; 8 bases line up with TRBD1. The TCR was taken from a woman aged 18-29 years in good health and CMV-seronegative. The sample taken for sequencing was PBMCs. CDR3 region: CASSYDRGGSPLHF. As DNA, the CDR3 is TGTGCCAGCAGCTACGACAGGGGCGGTTCACCCCTCCACTTT.